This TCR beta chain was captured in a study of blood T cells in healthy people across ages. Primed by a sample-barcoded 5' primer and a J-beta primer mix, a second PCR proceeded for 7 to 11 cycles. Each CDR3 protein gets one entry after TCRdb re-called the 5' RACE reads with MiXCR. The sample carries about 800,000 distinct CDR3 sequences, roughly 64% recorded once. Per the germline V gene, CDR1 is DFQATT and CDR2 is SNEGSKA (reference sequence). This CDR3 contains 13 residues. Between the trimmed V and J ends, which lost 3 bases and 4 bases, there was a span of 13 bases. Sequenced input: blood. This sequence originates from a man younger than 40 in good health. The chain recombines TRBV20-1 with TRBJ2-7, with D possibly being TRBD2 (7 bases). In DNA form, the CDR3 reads TGCAGTGCTAGCTGGGGGGGCACGTACGAGCAGTACTTC. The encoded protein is CSASWGGTYEQYF.